This T cell receptor beta chain was recorded in a study of response to subunit inactivated influenza vaccine. The germline CDR1 and CDR2 sequences are MNHEY and SMNVEV (reference sequence). Trimming shortened V by 2 bases and J by 4 bases, and 18 bases separated the two germline ends. This CDR3 has 16 residues. Overall study results and limits: Authors suggested seasonal influenza vaccinations each recruit few new T cells.

Only a few counts were recorded for this clonotype. The antigen remains undetermined. TCRdb re-called the RT-PCR reads through MiXCR, storing one row per CDR3 protein. Here the sample spans more than 700,000 distinct CDR3 sequences, over 20% being singletons. Sample: PBMCs from blood, taken 5 days after vaccination. The clonotype was recovered from a man aged 45 to 65 who received an inactivated influenza vaccine. This chain links TRBV27 with TRBJ2-7; tentative D call: TRBD1 (6 bases). DNA of the CDR3: TGTGCCAGCAGTTTAGGGATAGGGACACCAATTTACGAGCAGTACTTC. Amino acids: CASSLGIGTPIYEQYF.